This TCR beta chain appears in the sequencing data of a study of blood T cell repertoires in COVID-19. The overall study: The United States, Italy and Spain supplied acute and convalescent COVID-19 samples. Nucleic acid was either cDNA or gDNA, and it came from T cells, B-cell-depleted T cells, or PBMCs.

Authors' methods: Scientists estimated how many nucleated cells there were by amplifying reference gene primers. Only in-frame clones appear in the TCRdb table, and some are missing; sequencing was by immunoSEQ multiplex PCR. V and J calls plus clone size are reproduced from that table; the DNA served to infer D and trimming. The sample lists 75,000 to 100,000 clones, approximately 72% seen once, with roughly 24% in the top ten. Germline CDR1 reads SGHRS; CDR2 reads YFSETQ. Trimming cost V 0 bases and J 3 bases, with 7 bases left between them. This CDR3 has 13 amino acids. This chain connects TRBV5-1 to TRBJ2-7; D is unclear. The clonotype comes from a man aged 65 to 79 with acute or convalescent COVID-19. The sample taken for sequencing was peripheral blood. As DNA, the CDR3 is TGCGCCAGCAGCTTGGCAGGCAGCTACGAGCAGTACTTC. This translates into CASSLAGSYEQYF.